The sequence of this T cell receptor beta chain was determined in a study of shared clonotypes between healthy human individuals. The protocol was immunoSEQ multiplex PCR, while the TCRdb copy is restricted to in-frame clones and leaves out a portion. The sample shows 780,000 or so clones, 72% of them seen only once. This clone has ten or more counts. J gave up 8 bases and V 5 bases, and 13 bases lay outside the gene matches. Germline V CDR1 and CDR2: SEHNR, FQNEAQ (reference sequence). The CDR3 runs to 16 residues. Sequenced input: memory CD4+ T cells sorted from blood. Sample subset: CD45RA-negative fraction. J is TRBJ1-4 and V is TRBV7-9; the match to TRBD1 covers 8 bases. This sequence originates from a woman under 40 in good health. The CDR3 region has the DNA TGTGCCAGCAGCCCAGAGGACAGGGTGCGCGGAGAAAAACTGTTTTTT. Translating gives CASSPEDRVRGEKLFF.